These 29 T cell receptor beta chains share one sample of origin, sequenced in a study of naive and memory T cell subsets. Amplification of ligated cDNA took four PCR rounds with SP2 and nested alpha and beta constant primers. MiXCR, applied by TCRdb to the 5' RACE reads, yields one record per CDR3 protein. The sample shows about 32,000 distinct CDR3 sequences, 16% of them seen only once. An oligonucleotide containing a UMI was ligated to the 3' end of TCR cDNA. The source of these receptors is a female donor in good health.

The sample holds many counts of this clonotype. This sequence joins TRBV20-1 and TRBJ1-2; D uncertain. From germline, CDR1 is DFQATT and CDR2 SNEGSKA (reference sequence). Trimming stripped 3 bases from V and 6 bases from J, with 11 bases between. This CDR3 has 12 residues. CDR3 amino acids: CSASTGSDGYTF. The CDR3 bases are TGCAGTGCTAGTACCGGTAGCGATGGCTACACCTTC.

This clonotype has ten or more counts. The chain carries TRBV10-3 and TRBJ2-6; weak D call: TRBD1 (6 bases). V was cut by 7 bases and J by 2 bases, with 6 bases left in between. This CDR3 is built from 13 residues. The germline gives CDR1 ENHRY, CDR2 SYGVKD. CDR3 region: CAIKGAGANVLTF. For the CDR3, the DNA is TGTGCCATCAAGGGGGCTGGGGCCAACGTCCTGACTTTC.

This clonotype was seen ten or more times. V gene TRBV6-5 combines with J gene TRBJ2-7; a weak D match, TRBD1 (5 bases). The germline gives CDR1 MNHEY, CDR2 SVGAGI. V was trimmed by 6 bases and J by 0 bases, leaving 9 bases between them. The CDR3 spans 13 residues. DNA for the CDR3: TGTGCCAGCAGCCAGACAGACTCCTACGAGCAGTACTTC. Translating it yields CASSQTDSYEQYF.

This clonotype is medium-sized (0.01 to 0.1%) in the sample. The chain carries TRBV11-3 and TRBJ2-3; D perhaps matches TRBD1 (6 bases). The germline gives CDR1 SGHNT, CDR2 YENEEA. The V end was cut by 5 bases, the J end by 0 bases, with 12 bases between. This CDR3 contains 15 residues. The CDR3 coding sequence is TGTGCCAGCAGCCTCAGGGGACCTAGCACAGATACGCAGTATTTT. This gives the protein CASSLRGPSTDTQYF.

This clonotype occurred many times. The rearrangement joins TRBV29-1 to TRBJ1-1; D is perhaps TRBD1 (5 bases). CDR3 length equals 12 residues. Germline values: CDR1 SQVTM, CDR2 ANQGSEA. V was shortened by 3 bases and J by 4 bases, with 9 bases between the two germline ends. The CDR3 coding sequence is TGCAGCGTTGAGTCGGGGGGCACTGAAGCTTTCTTT. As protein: CSVESGGTEAFF. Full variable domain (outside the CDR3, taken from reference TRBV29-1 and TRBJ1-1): SAVISQKPSRDICQRGTSLTIQCQVDSQVTMMFWYRQQPGQSLTLIATANQGSEATYESGFVIDKFPISRPNLTFSTLTVSNMSPEDSSIYLCSVESGGTEAFFGQGTRLTVV.

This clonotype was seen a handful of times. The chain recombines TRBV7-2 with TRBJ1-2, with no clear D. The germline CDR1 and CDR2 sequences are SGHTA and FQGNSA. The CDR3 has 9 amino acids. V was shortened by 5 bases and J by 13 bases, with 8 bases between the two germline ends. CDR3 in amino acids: CASSLTPTF. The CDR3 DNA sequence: TGTGCCAGCAGCCTCACCCCCACCTTC. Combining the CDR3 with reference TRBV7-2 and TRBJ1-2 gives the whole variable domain GAGVSQSPSNKVTEKGKDVELRCDPISGHTALYWYRQSLGQGLEFLIYFQGNSAPDKSGLPSDRFSAERTGGSVSTLTIQRTQQEDSAVYLCASSLTPTFGSGTRLTVV.

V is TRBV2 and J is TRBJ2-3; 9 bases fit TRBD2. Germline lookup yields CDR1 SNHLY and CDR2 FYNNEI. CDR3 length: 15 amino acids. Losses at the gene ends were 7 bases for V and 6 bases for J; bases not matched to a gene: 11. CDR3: CASTRTSATSDTQYF. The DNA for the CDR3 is TGTGCCAGCACCAGGACTAGCGCAACGTCGGATACGCAGTATTTT.

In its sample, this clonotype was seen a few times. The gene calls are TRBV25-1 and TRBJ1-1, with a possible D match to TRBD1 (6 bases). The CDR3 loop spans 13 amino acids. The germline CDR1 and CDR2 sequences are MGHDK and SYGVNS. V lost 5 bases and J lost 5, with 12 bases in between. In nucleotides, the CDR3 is TGTGCCAGCAGTCAGGGGCGTAGGACTGAAGCTTTCTTT. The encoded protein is CASSQGRRTEAFF.

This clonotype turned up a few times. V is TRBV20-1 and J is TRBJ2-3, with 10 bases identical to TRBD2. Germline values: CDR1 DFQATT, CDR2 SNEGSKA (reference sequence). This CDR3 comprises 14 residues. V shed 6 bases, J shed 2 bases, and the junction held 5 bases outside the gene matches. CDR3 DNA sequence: TGCAGTGCCGTAACTAGCGGGAACACAGATACGCAGTATTTT. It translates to CSAVTSGNTDTQYF.

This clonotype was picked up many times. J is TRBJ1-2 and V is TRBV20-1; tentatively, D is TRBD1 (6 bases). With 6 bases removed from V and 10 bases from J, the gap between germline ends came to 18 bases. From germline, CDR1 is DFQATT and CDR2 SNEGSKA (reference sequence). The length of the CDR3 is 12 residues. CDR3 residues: CSARDTIKDYTF. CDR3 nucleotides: TGCAGTGCGAGGGACACGATAAAGGACTACACCTTC.

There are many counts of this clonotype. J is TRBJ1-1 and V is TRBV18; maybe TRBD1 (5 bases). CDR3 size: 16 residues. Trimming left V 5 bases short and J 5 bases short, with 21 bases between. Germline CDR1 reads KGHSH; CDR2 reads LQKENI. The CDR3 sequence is CASSKSSSAGRTEAFF. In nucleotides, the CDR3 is TGTGCCAGCTCAAAGTCGAGTTCTGCAGGGAGAACTGAAGCTTTCTTT.

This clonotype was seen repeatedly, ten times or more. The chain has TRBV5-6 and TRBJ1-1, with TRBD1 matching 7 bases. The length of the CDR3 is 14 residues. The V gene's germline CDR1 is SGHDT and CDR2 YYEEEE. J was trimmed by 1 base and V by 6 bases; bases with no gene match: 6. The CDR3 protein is CASNRDRANTEAFF. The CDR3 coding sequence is TGTGCCAGCAACCGAGACAGGGCGAACACTGAAGCTTTCTTT.

CDR3 region: CASPLAVYNEQFF. In DNA, the CDR3 is TGTGCCAGCCCCCTAGCGGTATACAATGAGCAGTTCTTC. The chain couples TRBV7-9 to TRBJ2-1, with 7 positions matching TRBD2. Trimming cost V 8 bases and J 4 bases; bases outside gene matches: 5. Germline V lookup: CDR1 SEHNR, CDR2 FQNEAQ (reference sequence). CDR3 length: 13 residues. Based on the CDR3 plus reference TRBV7-9 and TRBJ2-1, the full variable domain is DTGVSQNPRHKITKRGQNVTFRCDPISEHNRLYWYRQTLGQGPEFLTYFQNEAQLEKSRLLSDRFSAERPKGSFSTLEIQRTEQGDSAMYLCASPLAVYNEQFFGPGTRLTVL.

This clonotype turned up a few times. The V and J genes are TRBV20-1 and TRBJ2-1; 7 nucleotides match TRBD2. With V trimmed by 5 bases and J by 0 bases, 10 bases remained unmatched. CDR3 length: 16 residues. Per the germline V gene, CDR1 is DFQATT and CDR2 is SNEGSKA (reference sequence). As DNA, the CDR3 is TGCAGTGCTCCTGACTTGGCGGGGGACTCCTACAATGAGCAGTTCTTC. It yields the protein CSAPDLAGDSYNEQFF.

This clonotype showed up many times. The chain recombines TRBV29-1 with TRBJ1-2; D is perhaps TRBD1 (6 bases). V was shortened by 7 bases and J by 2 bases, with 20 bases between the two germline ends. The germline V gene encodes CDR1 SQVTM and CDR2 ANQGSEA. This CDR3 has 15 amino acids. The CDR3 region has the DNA TGCAGCGGTGGAGGACGGGACACCACAAACTATGGCTACACCTTC. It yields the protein CSGGGRDTTNYGYTF.

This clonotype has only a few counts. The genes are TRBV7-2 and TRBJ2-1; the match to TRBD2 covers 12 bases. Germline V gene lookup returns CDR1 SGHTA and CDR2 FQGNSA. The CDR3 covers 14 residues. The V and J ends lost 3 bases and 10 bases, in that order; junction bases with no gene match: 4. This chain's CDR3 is CASSFGLAGLEQFF. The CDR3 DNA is TGTGCCAGCAGCTTCGGACTAGCGGGGCTGGAGCAGTTCTTC.

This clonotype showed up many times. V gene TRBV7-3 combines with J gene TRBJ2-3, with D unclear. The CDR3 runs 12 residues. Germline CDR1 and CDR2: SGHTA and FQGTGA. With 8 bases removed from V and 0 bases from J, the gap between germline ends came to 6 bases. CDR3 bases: TGTGCCAGCTCCCAGAGCACAGATACGCAGTATTTT. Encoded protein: CASSQSTDTQYF.

CDR3 in amino acids: CASGPDTVNQPQHF. DNA for the CDR3: TGTGCTAGTGGTCCCGACACAGTCAATCAGCCCCAGCATTTT. The genes are TRBV12-5 and TRBJ1-5; D remains unclear. This CDR3 contains 14 residues. V gave up 5 bases and J gave up 3 bases, with 11 bases separating them. Germline V gene lookup returns CDR1 LGHNT and CDR2 FRNRAP.

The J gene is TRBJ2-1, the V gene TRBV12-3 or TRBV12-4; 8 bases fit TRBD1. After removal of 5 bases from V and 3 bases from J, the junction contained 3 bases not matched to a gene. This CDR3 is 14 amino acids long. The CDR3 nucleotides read TGTGCCAGCAGTGAAGGACAGGGCTACAATGAGCAGTTCTTC. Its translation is CASSEGQGYNEQFF.

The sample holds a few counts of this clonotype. This chain's CDR3 is CASSPVVGRETQYF. The DNA for the CDR3 is TGCGCCAGCAGCCCCGTAGTCGGTCGAGAGACCCAGTACTTC. The chain recombines TRBV5-1 with TRBJ2-5; no clear D. This CDR3 region has 14 residues. From germline, CDR1 is SGHRS and CDR2 YFSETQ. The V end lost 4 bases, the J end lost 4 bases, and 14 bases lay between the germline ends. Full variable domain (remainder filled in from reference TRBV5-1 and TRBJ2-5): KAGVTQTPRYLIKTRGQQVTLSCSPISGHRSVSWYQQTPGQGLQFLFEYFSETQRNKGNFPGRFSGRQFSNSRSEMNVSTLELGDSALYLCASSPVVGRETQYFGPGTRLLVL.

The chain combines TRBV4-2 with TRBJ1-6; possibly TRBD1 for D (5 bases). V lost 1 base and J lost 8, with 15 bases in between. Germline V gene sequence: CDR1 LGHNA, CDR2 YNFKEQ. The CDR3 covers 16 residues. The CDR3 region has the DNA TGTGCCAGCAGCCAAGTCCTGAAGGGGCCAGATTCACCCCTCCACTTT. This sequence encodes CASSQVLKGPDSPLHF.

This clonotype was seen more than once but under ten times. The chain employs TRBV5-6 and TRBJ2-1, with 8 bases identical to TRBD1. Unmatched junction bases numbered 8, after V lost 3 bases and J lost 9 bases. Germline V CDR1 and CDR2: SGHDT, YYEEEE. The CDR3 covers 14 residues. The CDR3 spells CASSWTGNVGEQFF. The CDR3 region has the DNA TGTGCCAGCAGCTGGACAGGGAATGTAGGTGAGCAGTTCTTC.

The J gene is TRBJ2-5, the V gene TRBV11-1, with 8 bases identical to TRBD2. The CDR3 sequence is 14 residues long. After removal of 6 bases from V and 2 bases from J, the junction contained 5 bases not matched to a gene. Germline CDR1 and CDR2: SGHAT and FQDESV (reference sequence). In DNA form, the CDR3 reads TGTGCCAGCAGTCGAGGACTAGCTCAAGAGACCCAGTACTTC. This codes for CASSRGLAQETQYF.

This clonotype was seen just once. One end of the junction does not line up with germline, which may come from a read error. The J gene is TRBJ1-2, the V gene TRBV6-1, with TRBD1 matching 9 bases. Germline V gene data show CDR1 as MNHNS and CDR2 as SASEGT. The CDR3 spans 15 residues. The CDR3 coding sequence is TGTGCCAGCAGTGGGCAACCGGGACAGGGAGATGGCGACACCTTC. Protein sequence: CASSGQPGQGDGDTF.

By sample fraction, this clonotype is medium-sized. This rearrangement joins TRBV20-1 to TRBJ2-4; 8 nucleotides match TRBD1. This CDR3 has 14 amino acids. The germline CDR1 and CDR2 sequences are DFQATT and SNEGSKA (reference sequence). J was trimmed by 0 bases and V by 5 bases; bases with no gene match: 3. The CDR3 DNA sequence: TGCAGTGCTGGACAGGGCCTAGCCAAAAACATTCAGTACTTC. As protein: CSAGQGLAKNIQYF.

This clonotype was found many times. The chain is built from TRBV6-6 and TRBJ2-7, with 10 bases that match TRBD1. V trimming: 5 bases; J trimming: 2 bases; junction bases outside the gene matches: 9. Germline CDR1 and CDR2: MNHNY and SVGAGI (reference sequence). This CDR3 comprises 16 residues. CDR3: CASSGSGTGDTYEQYF. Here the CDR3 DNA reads TGTGCCAGCAGTGGTTCCGGGACAGGGGACACCTACGAGCAGTACTTC.

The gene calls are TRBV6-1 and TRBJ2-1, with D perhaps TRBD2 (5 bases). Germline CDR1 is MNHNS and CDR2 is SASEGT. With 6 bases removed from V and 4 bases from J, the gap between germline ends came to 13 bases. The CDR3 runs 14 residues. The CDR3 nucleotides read TGTGCCAGCAGGACTATTATGAAATACAATGAGCAGTTCTTC. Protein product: CASRTIMKYNEQFF.

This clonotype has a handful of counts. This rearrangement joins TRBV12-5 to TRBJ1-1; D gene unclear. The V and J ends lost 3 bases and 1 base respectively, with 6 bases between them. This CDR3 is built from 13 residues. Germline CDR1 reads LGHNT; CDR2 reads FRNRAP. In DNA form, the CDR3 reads TGTGCTAGTGGTTTCGGCACGAACACTGAAGCTTTCTTT. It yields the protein CASGFGTNTEAFF.

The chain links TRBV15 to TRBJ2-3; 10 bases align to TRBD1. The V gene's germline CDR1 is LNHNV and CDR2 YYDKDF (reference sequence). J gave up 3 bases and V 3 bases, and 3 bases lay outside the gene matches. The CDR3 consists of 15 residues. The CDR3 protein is CATSRGQGNTDTQYF. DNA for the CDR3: TGTGCCACCAGCAGGGGACAGGGGAATACAGATACGCAGTATTTT. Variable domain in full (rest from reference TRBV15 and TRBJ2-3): DAMVIQNPRYQVTQFGKPVTLSCSQTLNHNVMYWYQQKSSQAPKLLFHYYDKDFNNEADTPDNFQSRRPNTSFCFLDIRSPGLGDTAMYLCATSRGQGNTDTQYFGPGTRLTVL.